The 21 T cell receptor beta chains below were found in one sample sequenced in a study of blood T cell repertoires in COVID-19. Sequencing was performed with immunoSEQ multiplex PCR; in TCRdb, only in-frame clones are kept and a portion is missing. The sample yields around 150,000 clones, more than 80% seen once. Sample: peripheral blood. The receptors were sampled from a woman aged 60-75 years with COVID-19, enrolled during active disease.

V is TRBV12-3 or TRBV12-4 and J is TRBJ2-3; D gene ambiguous. Trimming left V 3 bases short and J 4 bases short, with 5 bases between. The CDR3 is 12 amino acids. In DNA form, the CDR3 reads TGTGCCAGCAGTTTCAGCGCAGATACGCAGTATTTT. Protein: CASSFSADTQYF.

This chain links TRBV5-1 with TRBJ1-3, with a possible D match to TRBD1 (5 bases). In germline, CDR1 is SGHRS, CDR2 YFSETQ. The CDR3 has 15 amino acids. V was trimmed by 0 bases and J by 4 bases, leaving 11 bases between them. CDR3 loop: CASSLEGRGGNTIYF. CDR3 nucleotide sequence: TGCGCCAGCAGCTTGGAGGGGCGCGGAGGAAACACCATATATTTT.

V gene TRBV18 combines with J gene TRBJ1-2, with a tentative D call TRBD1 (6 bases). There are 13 residues in the CDR3. The V end lost 3 bases, the J end lost 6 bases, and 11 bases lay between the germline ends. Germline CDR1 KGHSH, CDR2 LQKENI. The CDR3 protein is CASSPRGPDGYTF. CDR3 bases: TGTGCCAGCTCACCGCGGGGGCCGGATGGCTACACCTTC.

The CDR3 sequence is CATKMPGTQYF. The CDR3 nucleotides read TGTGCCACCAAAATGCCAGGGACCCAGTACTTC. This chain connects TRBV24-1 to TRBJ2-5; D is undetermined. The germline V gene encodes CDR1 KGHDR and CDR2 SFDVKD. The CDR3 has 11 amino acids. V shed 8 bases and J shed 7 bases, with 10 bases lying between them.

This CDR3 reads CASSYQGARTDTQYF. The CDR3 DNA sequence: TGTGCCAGCAGTTACCAGGGGGCGAGGACAGATACGCAGTATTTT. The J gene is TRBJ2-3, the V gene TRBV6-5; 8 bases are a match to TRBD1. J gave up 3 bases and V 2 bases, and 4 bases lay outside the gene matches. Germline-derived CDR1 and CDR2 are MNHEY and SVGAGI. CDR3 size: 15 residues.

The rearrangement joins TRBV6-5 to TRBJ1-1, with D tentatively TRBD1 (6 bases). The CDR3 totals 12 residues. Germline CDR1 and CDR2: MNHEY and SVGAGI. V gave up 5 bases and J gave up 5 bases, with 9 bases separating them. CDR3 loop: CASSNRVTEAFF. For the CDR3, the DNA is TGTGCCAGCAGTAACAGGGTTACTGAAGCTTTCTTT.

The chain joins TRBV15 to TRBJ1-4; the match to TRBD1 covers 7 bases. V gave up 3 bases and J gave up 8 bases; unmatched junction bases: 18. The germline CDR1 and CDR2 sequences are LNHNV and YYDKDF (reference sequence). The CDR3 totals 18 residues. CDR3 nucleotide sequence: TGTGCCACCAGCAGCCCCCACGCAGGGGGTCGCTTGAGAGAAAAACTGTTTTTT. As protein: CATSSPHAGGRLREKLFF.

This chain uses TRBV7-8 with TRBJ1-2, with 8 nucleotides matching TRBD1. CDR3 length: 14 residues. V was clipped by 4 bases and J by 3 bases; unmatched bases: 4. The germline gives CDR1 SGHVS, CDR2 FQNEAQ. The CDR3 DNA sequence: TGTGCCAGCAGCTACACAGGGGGAGACTATGGCTACACCTTC. Translated: CASSYTGGDYGYTF. Drawing the rest from reference TRBV7-8 and TRBJ1-2, the complete variable domain is GAGVSQSPRYKVAKRGQDVALRCDPISGHVSLFWYQQALGQGPEFLTYFQNEAQLDKSGLPSDRFFAERPEGSVSTLKIQRTQQEDSAVYLCASSYTGGDYGYTFGSGTRLTVV.

This chain uses TRBV3-1 (or the pseudogene TRBV3-2) with TRBJ2-7; a possible D gene is TRBD2 (6 bases). The CDR3 consists of 16 residues. Germline-derived CDR1 and CDR2 are LGHDT and YNNKEL (reference sequence). V was pared by 1 base and J by 5 bases, with 18 bases between. The CDR3 reads CASSQAGRSGSHEQYF. CDR3 nucleotide sequence: TGTGCCAGCAGCCAAGCGGGACGTAGCGGATCCCACGAGCAGTACTTC.

The chain recombines TRBV6-5 with TRBJ1-1; D call uncertain. Germline loops: CDR1 MNHEY, CDR2 SVGAGI. This CDR3 contains 13 residues. V lost 7 bases, J lost 4 bases, and 13 bases lay in between. CDR3: CASIPAEATEAFF. In DNA, the CDR3 is TGTGCCAGCATTCCCGCGGAGGCCACTGAAGCTTTCTTT.

Note on this clone: An end of the junction does not agree with germline; a read error may underlie this. Distinct nucleotide sequences in the sample also encode this CDR3. The V and J genes are TRBV7-6 and TRBJ2-3; no firm D call. CDR1 is SGHVS, CDR2 FNYEAQ, per germline. CDR3 size: 14 residues. The CDR3 nucleotides are TGTGCCAGTAGCTTAGCTACTTACACAGATACGCAGTATTTT. Amino acids: CASSLATYTDTQYF.

On this clone itself: Other DNA sequences in the sample encode the same CDR3. This chain links TRBV29-1 with TRBJ1-2; TRBD1 might be the D (5 bases). Deletions cut 3 bases from V and 2 bases from J, with 7 bases between. CDR1 and CDR2 (germline): SQVTM, ANQGSEA. The CDR3 is 12 amino acids. The CDR3 is CSVEGLNYGYTF. The CDR3 DNA reads as TGCAGCGTTGAGGGACTAAACTATGGCTACACCTTC.

The V gene is TRBV12-3 or TRBV12-4, the J gene TRBJ2-5; D is undetermined. The CDR3 sequence is 12 residues long. V lost 6 bases and J lost 3, with 8 bases in between. The CDR3 DNA reads TGTGCCAGCAGGGCCCGAAAAGAGACCCAGTACTTC. Protein product: CASRARKETQYF.

This clone was recorded once. This chain uses TRBV5-8 with TRBJ1-1; D unclear. Germline CDR1 SGHTS, CDR2 YDEGEE. V lost 0 bases, J lost 2 bases, and 8 bases lay in between. The CDR3 covers 14 residues. CDR3 amino acids: CASSLVFVNTEAFF. The CDR3 nucleotides read TGTGCCAGCAGCTTGGTATTCGTAAACACTGAAGCTTTCTTT.

This rearrangement joins TRBV5-6 to TRBJ1-1; D remains unclear. CDR3 length equals 14 residues. CDR1 is SGHDT and CDR2 is YYEEEE in the germline V gene. The germline V and J ends were trimmed by 0 bases and 4 bases, with 10 bases remaining between them. The CDR3 loop reads CASSLARFGTEAFF. The DNA for the CDR3 is TGTGCCAGCAGCTTGGCTCGGTTCGGCACTGAAGCTTTCTTT.

This chain links TRBV7-8 with TRBJ2-7, with D perhaps TRBD1 (6 bases). CDR3 length: 12 amino acids. In germline, CDR1 is SGHVS, CDR2 FQNEAQ. Trimming removed 5 bases from V and 5 bases from J, with 10 bases in between. The CDR3 region has the DNA TGTGCCAGCAGCCGCAGGGGCGACGAGCAGTACTTC. This codes for CASSRRGDEQYF.

V is TRBV20-1 and J is TRBJ2-2, with D maybe TRBD2 (5 bases). This CDR3 is built from 12 residues. Germline V gene data show CDR1 as DFQATT and CDR2 as SNEGSKA (reference sequence). The V end lost 3 bases, the J end lost 7 bases, and 9 bases lay between the germline ends. Written as DNA, the CDR3 is TGCAGTGCTAGTCGGGGTTTCGGGGAGCTGTTTTTT. It is translated as CSASRGFGELFF.

A remark on this clone: The junction shows a germline mismatch at one end, possibly a read error. The rearrangement uses TRBV15 and TRBJ2-7; no definite D call. Germline V gene sequence: CDR1 LNHNV, CDR2 YYDKDF (reference sequence). The CDR3 covers 14 residues. CDR3 DNA: TGTGCCACCAGCAGAGGTGGTAGCTCCCACGAGCAGTACTTC. It codes for CATSRGGSSHEQYF.

The rearrangement links TRBV4-1 to TRBJ1-2; D is possibly TRBD1 (5 bases). The CDR3 runs to 16 residues. Germline CDR1 is MGHRA and CDR2 is YSYEKL. Trimming took 1 base from V and 3 from J, leaving 15 bases between them. CDR3 in amino acids: CASSQARGGTDYGYTF. CDR3 sequence (DNA): TGCGCCAGCAGCCAAGCTAGGGGAGGAACTGACTATGGCTACACCTTC.

This chain joins TRBV5-1 and TRBJ1-2, with D maybe TRBD1 (6 bases). Trimming stripped 3 bases from V and 6 bases from J, with 18 bases between. The CDR3 contains 15 residues. Germline V CDR1 and CDR2: SGHRS, YFSETQ. The CDR3 DNA reads as TGCGCCAGCAGCTCGATACGGGGGGCTCTGGATGGCTACACCTTC. It is translated as CASSSIRGALDGYTF.

This clone has just one count. The J gene is TRBJ1-2, the V gene TRBV7-9; 9 bases agree with TRBD1. Germline V gene sequence: CDR1 SEHNR, CDR2 FQNEAQ (reference sequence). This CDR3 comprises 15 residues. With V trimmed by 2 bases and J by 14 bases, 15 bases remained unmatched. The CDR3 region has the DNA TGTGCCAGCAGCTTATCTGGTGGGAGTTACAGGGGGCAAACCTTC. Translated: CASSLSGGSYRGQTF.